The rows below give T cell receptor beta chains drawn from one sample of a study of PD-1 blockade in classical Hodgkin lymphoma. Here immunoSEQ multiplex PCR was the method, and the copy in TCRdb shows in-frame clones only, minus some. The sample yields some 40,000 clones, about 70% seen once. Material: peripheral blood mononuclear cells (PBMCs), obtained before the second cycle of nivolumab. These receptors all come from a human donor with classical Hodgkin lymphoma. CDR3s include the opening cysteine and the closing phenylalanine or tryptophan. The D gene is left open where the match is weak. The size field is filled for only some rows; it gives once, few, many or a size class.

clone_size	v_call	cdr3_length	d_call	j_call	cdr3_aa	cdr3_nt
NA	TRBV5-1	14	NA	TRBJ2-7	CASSLTGEVNEQYF	TGCGCCAGCAGCTTGACAGGGGAGGTAAACGAGCAGTACTTC
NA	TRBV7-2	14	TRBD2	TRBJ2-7	CASSPGLAPYEQYF	TGTGCCAGCAGCCCTGGACTAGCTCCCTACGAGCAGTACTTC
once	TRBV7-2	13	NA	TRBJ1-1	CASSLAGDTEAFF	TGTGCCAGCAGCTTAGCAGGGGACACTGAAGCTTTCTTT
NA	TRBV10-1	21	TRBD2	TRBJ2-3	CASSESLAGPVPSAHTDTQYF	TGCGCCAGCAGTGAGTCACTAGCGGGACCAGTACCCTCAGCTCACACAGATACGCAGTATTTT
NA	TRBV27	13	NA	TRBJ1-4	CASSLQGGEKLFF	TGTGCCAGCAGTTTGCAGGGTGGCGAAAAACTGTTTTTT
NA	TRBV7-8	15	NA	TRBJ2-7	CASSFRGPQEREQYF	TGTGCCAGCAGCTTTAGGGGCCCCCAGGAGCGCGAGCAGTACTTC
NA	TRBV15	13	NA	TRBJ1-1	CATSRDPRYGAFF	TGTGCCACCAGCAGAGATCCCCGTTATGGGGCTTTCTTT
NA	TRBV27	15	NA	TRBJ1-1	CASSLGSGGDTEAFF	TGTGCCAGCAGTTTAGGGTCCGGGGGTGACACTGAAGCTTTCTTT
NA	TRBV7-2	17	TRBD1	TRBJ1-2	CASSLVSTGNGLYGYTF	TGTGCCAGCAGCTTAGTGTCGACAGGGAATGGGTTATATGGCTACACCTTC
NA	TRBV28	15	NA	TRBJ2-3	CASSWGQLSTDTQYF	TGTGCCAGCAGTTGGGGACAACTTAGCACAGATACGCAGTATTTT
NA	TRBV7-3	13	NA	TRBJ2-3	CASSPASTDTQYF	TGTGCCAGCAGCCCTGCTAGCACAGATACGCAGTATTTT
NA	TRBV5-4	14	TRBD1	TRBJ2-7	CASSPPGQGIKQYF	TGTGCCAGCAGCCCGCCGGGACAGGGAATCAAGCAGTACTTC
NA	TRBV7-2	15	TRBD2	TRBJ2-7	CASSSTSGGIYEQYF	TGTGCCAGCAGCTCCACAAGCGGGGGAATCTACGAGCAGTACTTC
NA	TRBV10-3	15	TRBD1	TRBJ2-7	CAISSGQGGGYEQYF	TGTGCCATCAGTTCAGGACAGGGCGGAGGCTACGAGCAGTACTTC
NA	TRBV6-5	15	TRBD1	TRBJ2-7	CASSYSTGLPYEQYF	TGTGCCAGCAGTTACTCGACAGGGCTTCCCTACGAGCAGTACTTC
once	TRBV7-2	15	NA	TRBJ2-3	CASSPIGSRADTQYF	TGTGCCAGCAGCCCCATCGGGAGTCGGGCAGATACGCAGTATTTT
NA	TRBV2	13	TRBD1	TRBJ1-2	CARDRDRGFGYTF	TGTGCCAGGGACCGGGACAGGGGATTTGGCTACACCTTC
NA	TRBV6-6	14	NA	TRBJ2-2	CASTVGLHTGELFF	TGTGCCAGCACCGTGGGGCTTCACACCGGGGAGCTGTTTTTT
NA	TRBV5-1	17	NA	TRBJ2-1	CASSLGNPRGSYNEQFF	TGCGCCAGCAGCTTAGGTAACCCTCGGGGCTCCTACAATGAGCAGTTCTTC
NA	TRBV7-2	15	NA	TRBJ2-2	CASSSTAGSSGELFF	TGTGCCAGCAGCTCTACAGCGGGTTCCAGCGGGGAGCTGTTTTTT
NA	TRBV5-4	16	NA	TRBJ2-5	CASSRRTTRNQETQYF	TGTGCCAGCAGCCGAAGGACTACCCGGAACCAAGAGACCCAGTACTTC
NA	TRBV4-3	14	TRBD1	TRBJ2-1	CASSQNRGINEQFF	TGCGCCAGCAGCCAGAACAGGGGAATCAATGAGCAGTTCTTC
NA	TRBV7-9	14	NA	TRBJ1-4	CASSFRTQNEKLFF	TGTGCCAGCAGCTTTCGGACACAGAATGAAAAACTGTTTTTT
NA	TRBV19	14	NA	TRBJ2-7	CASSIEDGTYEQYF	TGTGCCAGTAGTATAGAGGACGGAACCTACGAGCAGTACTTC
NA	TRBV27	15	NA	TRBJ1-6	CASSYRTDYGSPLHF	TGTGCCAGCAGTTATCGGACTGACTACGGTTCACCCCTCCACTTT
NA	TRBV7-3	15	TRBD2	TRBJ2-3	CASRSYGGAADTQYF	TGTGCCAGCAGGTCCTACGGGGGGGCAGCAGATACGCAGTATTTT
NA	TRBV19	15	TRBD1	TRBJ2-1	CASTAGQGGYNEQFF	TGTGCCAGTACCGCGGGACAGGGAGGCTACAATGAGCAGTTCTTC
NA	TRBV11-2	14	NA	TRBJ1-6	CASSLNRVASPLHF	TGTGCCAGCAGCTTAAACAGGGTCGCTTCACCCCTCCACTTT
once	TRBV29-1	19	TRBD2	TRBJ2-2	CSVRGTSGRAGTNTGELFF	TGCAGCGTTAGAGGGACTAGCGGGAGGGCCGGTACGAACACCGGGGAGCTGTTTTTT
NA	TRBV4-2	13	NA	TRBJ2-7	CASSLELGYEQYF	TGTGCCAGCAGCCTAGAACTGGGCTACGAGCAGTACTTC
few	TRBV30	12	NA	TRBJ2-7	CAWSQGTYEQYF	TGTGCCTGGAGTCAGGGAACCTACGAGCAGTACTTC
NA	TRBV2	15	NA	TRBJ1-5	CASSEQGPLNQPQHF	TGTGCCAGCAGTGAGCAGGGTCCGCTCAATCAGCCCCAGCATTTT
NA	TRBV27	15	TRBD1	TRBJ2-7	CASSHRTGGIYEQYF	TGTGCCAGCAGTCACCGGACAGGGGGCATTTACGAGCAGTACTTC
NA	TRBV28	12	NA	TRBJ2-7	CASSLSYGEQYF	TGTGCCAGCAGTTTATCCTACGGCGAGCAGTACTTC
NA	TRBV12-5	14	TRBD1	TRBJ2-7	CASGRGGQDYEQYF	TGTGCTAGTGGCCGAGGGGGACAGGACTACGAGCAGTACTTC
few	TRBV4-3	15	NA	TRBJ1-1	CASRRQPVGNTEAFF	TGCGCCAGCAGACGACAGCCGGTCGGGAACACTGAAGCTTTCTTT
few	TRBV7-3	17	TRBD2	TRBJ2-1	CASSPAARREGYNEQFF	TGTGCCAGCAGCCCGGCGGCGCGGCGGGAGGGATACAATGAGCAGTTCTTC
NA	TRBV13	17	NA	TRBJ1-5	CASSLKMSGYSNQPQHF	TGTGCCAGCAGCTTAAAAATGTCAGGGTATAGCAATCAGCCCCAGCATTTT
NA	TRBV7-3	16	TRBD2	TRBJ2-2	CASSYSGGATTGELFF	TGTGCCAGCAGCTACAGCGGGGGGGCAACCACCGGGGAGCTGTTTTTT
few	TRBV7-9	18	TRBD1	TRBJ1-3	CASSQTDRGLRSGNTIYF	TGTGCCAGCAGCCAAACGGACAGGGGGCTCAGGTCTGGAAACACCATATATTTT
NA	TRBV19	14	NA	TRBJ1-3	CASGQKINGNTIYF	TGTGCCAGCGGACAGAAAATAAACGGAAACACCATATATTTT
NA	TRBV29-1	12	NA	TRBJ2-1	CSVDVAVNEQFF	TGCAGCGTTGACGTGGCAGTTAATGAGCAGTTCTTC
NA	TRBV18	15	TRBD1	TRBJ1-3	CASSPGDRTGNTIYF	TGTGCCAGCTCGCCAGGGGACAGAACTGGAAACACCATATATTTT
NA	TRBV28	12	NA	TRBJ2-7	CASRTTSYEQYF	TGTGCCAGCAGAACTACTTCCTACGAGCAGTACTTC
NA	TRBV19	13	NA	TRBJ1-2	CASSIDSNYGYTF	TGTGCCAGTAGTATTGACAGTAACTATGGCTACACCTTC
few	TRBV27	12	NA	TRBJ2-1	CASSSSLNEQFF	TGTGCCAGCAGTAGTTCTCTCAATGAGCAGTTCTTC
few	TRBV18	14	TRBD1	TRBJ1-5	CASSLTGDNQPQHF	TGTGCCAGCTCACTAACAGGGGACAATCAGCCCCAGCATTTT
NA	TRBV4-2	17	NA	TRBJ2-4	CASSQEVWSSAIPIQYF	TGTGCCAGCAGCCAAGAGGTGTGGAGCTCGGCTATCCCCATTCAGTACTTC
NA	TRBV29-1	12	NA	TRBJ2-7	CSVADGTYEQYF	TGCAGCGTTGCGGACGGCACCTACGAGCAGTACTTC
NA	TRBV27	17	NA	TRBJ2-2	CASSSSRATLNTGELFF	TGTGCCAGCAGTTCAAGCAGGGCTACGTTGAACACCGGGGAGCTGTTTTTT
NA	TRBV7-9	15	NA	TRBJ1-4	CASSLGGIIGEKLFF	TGTGCCAGCAGCTTAGGGGGGATCATTGGCGAAAAACTGTTTTTT
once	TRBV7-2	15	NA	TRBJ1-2	CASSPSRQTNYGYTF	TGTGCCAGCAGCCCTAGTCGTCAGACTAACTATGGCTACACCTTC
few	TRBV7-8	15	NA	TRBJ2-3	CASSSGHSSTDTQYF	TGTGCCAGCAGCTCCGGCCACTCTAGCACAGATACGCAGTATTTT
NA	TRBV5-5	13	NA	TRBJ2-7	CASSLRQSYEQYF	TGTGCCAGCAGCTTAAGACAGTCCTACGAGCAGTACTTC
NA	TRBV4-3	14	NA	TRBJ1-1	CASSSSRMNTEAFF	TGCGCCAGCAGTTCAAGCAGGATGAACACTGAAGCTTTCTTT
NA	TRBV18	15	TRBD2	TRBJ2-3	CASSPASGSTDTQYF	TGTGCCAGCTCACCGGCTAGCGGGAGCACAGATACGCAGTATTTT
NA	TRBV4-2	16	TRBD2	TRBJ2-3	CASSPSSGGSTDTQYF	TGTGCCAGCAGCCCGTCTAGCGGGGGCAGCACAGATACGCAGTATTTT
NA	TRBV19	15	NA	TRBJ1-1	CASRWGMKLNTEAFF	TGTGCCAGTAGATGGGGGATGAAATTGAACACTGAAGCTTTCTTT
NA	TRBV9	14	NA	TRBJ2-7	CASSLGPRAYEQYF	TGTGCCAGCAGCTTGGGACCAAGAGCCTACGAGCAGTACTTC